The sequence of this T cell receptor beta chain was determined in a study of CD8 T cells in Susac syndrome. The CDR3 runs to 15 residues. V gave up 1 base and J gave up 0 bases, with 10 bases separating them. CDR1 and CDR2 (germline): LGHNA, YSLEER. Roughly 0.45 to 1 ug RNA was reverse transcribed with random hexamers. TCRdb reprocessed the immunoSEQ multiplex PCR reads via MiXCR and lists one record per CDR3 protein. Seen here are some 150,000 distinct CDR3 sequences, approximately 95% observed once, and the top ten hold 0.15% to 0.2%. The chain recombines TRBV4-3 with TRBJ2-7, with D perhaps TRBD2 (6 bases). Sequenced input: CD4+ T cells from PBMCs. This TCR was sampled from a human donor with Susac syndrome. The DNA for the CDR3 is TGCGCCAGCAGCCAAGGGTCCGGGGGCTCCTACGAGCAGTACTTC. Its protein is CASSQGSGGSYEQYF.